This T cell receptor beta chain was found in a study of shared clonotypes between healthy human individuals. Study-wide points: Unshared clonotypes carried lower generation probabilities than those common to all four donors.

Notes on this clone: Its cognate antigen is unknown.

Terminally differentiated effector memory CD45RA+ cells were left out of the naive CD8 fraction, which was CD45RO-negative and positively selected for CCR7. Sorted subsets were amplified in replicate PCRs using about 210 ng DNA, 25,000 to 30,000 T cell genomes. The repertoire was sequenced with immunoSEQ multiplex PCR; TCRdb's copy has only in-frame clones and lacks some. The sample records around 2,000,000 clones, around 93% being singletons. The V and J ends lost 3 bases and 5 bases, in that order; junction bases with no gene match: 4. Germline V CDR1 and CDR2: MDHEN, SYDVKM. The CDR3 is made up of 14 amino acids.

The receptor's source is a man aged 18 to 29 in good health. Some clones in this sample may be carry-over from other donors' samples. The sequencing input was naive CD8+ T cells from PBMCs. This rearrangement joins TRBV28 to TRBJ2-1; 7 bases fit TRBD2. The chain's CDR3 is CASSFVLADNEQFF. In nucleotides, the CDR3 is TGTGCCAGCAGTTTTGTCCTAGCGGACAATGAGCAGTTCTTC.